The 5 T cell receptor beta chains below all came from one sample that was sequenced in a study of T cells after yellow fever vaccination. TCRdb reprocessed the 5' RACE reads via MiXCR and lists one record per CDR3 protein. The sample holds around 150,000 distinct CDR3 sequences; more than 5.5% are singletons and the top ten take 2.5% to 3%. The sample consisted of CD4+ T cells sorted from PBMCs, taken about 5 days after the first yellow fever vaccination. Receptors were obtained from a man between 18 and 35 years old who received the YFV17D yellow fever vaccine.

The V gene is TRBV6-5, the J gene TRBJ1-2; tentative D call: TRBD1 (5 bases). V gave up 5 bases and J gave up 8 bases, with 12 bases separating them. Germline CDR1 MNHEY, CDR2 SVGAGI. The CDR3 runs 12 residues. DNA for the CDR3: TGTGCCAGCAGTAACAGGAATCAGGGCTACACCTTC. Translated: CASSNRNQGYTF.

Ten or more counts support this clonotype. The rearrangement uses TRBV4-3 and TRBJ2-5, with a weak D call TRBD2 (5 bases). This CDR3 spans 14 amino acids. Germline V gene lookup returns CDR1 LGHNA and CDR2 YSLEER. With 1 base removed from V and 7 bases from J, the gap between germline ends came to 13 bases. The CDR3 DNA reads TGCGCCAGCAGCCAAGGGAGGACCCGCGGGACCCAGTACTTC. It specifies CASSQGRTRGTQYF.

The chain has TRBV20-1 and TRBJ2-3, with TRBD2 as a possible D gene (7 bases). V gave up 0 bases and J gave up 5 bases, with 12 bases separating them. The length of the CDR3 is 14 residues. Germline lookup yields CDR1 DFQATT and CDR2 SNEGSKA (reference sequence). CDR3 sequence: CSARDRGAKDTQYF. CDR3 sequence (DNA): TGCAGTGCTAGAGATCGGGGGGCTAAAGATACGCAGTATTTT.

The chain has TRBV4-2 and TRBJ2-5, with 9 bases matching TRBD2. The CDR3 is made up of 18 amino acids. V dropped 2 bases and J dropped 5; count of bases not matched to a gene: 15. Germline V gene data show CDR1 as LGHNA and CDR2 as YNFKEQ. CDR3 bases: TGTGCCAGCAGCCAACCCGGGGGGGATAGCGGGGGTTCGGAGACCCAGTACTTC. It yields the protein CASSQPGGDSGGSETQYF.

This clonotype was detected many times. V is TRBV29-1 and J is TRBJ1-1; possibly TRBD1 for D (6 bases). CDR1 SQVTM and CDR2 ANQGSEA come from the germline V gene. V lost 5 bases and J 8 bases, leaving 21 bases between the germline ends. This CDR3 is 14 amino acids long. The DNA of the CDR3 is TGCAGCGTTCACCCCCCCGGGGGTGGGACAGAAGCTTTCTTT. This gives the protein CSVHPPGGGTEAFF.